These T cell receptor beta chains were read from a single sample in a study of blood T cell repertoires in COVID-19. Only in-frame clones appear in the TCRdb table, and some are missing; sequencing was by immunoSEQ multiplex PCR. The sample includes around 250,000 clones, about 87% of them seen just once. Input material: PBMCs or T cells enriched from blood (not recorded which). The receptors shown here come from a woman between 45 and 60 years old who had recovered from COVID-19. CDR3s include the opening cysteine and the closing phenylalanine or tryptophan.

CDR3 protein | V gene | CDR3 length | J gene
CASSQDLGAVSTDTQYF | TRBV14 | 17 | TRBJ2-3
CAWRNLGLANYNEQFF | TRBV30 | 16 | TRBJ2-1
CASSTRLGGKNIQYF | TRBV19 | 15 | TRBJ2-4
CASSQVPFSEQYF | TRBV3-1/TRBV3-2 | 13 | TRBJ2-7
CASSWMGATEAFF | TRBV6-2/TRBV6-3 | 13 | TRBJ1-1
CASSLVQAGGEAFF | TRBV5-4 | 14 | TRBJ1-1
CASFPGLASYEQYF | TRBV28 | 14 | TRBJ2-7
CAIQETGGYSNQPQHF | TRBV11-3 | 16 | TRBJ1-5
CASSIRRSYEQYF | TRBV19 | 13 | TRBJ2-7
CASSTSGRVYEQYF | TRBV25-1 | 14 | TRBJ2-7
CASSRGQTANYGYTF | TRBV18 | 15 | TRBJ1-2
CASSPPQGDEQFF | TRBV18 | 13 | TRBJ2-1
CSASIQDTTDTQYF | TRBV20-1 | 14 | TRBJ2-3
CASSVGRDNSPLHF | TRBV2 | 14 | TRBJ1-6
CASSQDYRLSGNGYEQYF | TRBV4-2 | 18 | TRBJ2-7
CASSRAGTERGSSGNTIYF | TRBV3-1/TRBV3-2 | 19 | TRBJ1-3
CASSELAGGRNIQYF | TRBV6-1 | 15 | TRBJ2-4
CASSFRTGNTGELFF | TRBV7-2 | 15 | TRBJ2-2
CASSLLGLADNEQFF | TRBV11-3 | 15 | TRBJ2-1
CASSPSDRTKVGYNEQFF | TRBV7-3 | 18 | TRBJ2-1
CASSQLAGGFKDTQYF | TRBV3-1/TRBV3-2 | 16 | TRBJ2-3
CASSQDAGRLAGAPGEQYF | TRBV4-3 | 19 | TRBJ2-7
CASSSPKGQSNTGELFF | TRBV5-1 | 17 | TRBJ2-2
CASSRLLWDTDGYTF | TRBV19 | 15 | TRBJ1-2